Described below is a single T cell receptor beta chain sequence and its context. Its target is unknown. Trimming removed 0 bases from V and 3 bases from J, with 15 bases in between. CDR1 SGDLS and CDR2 YYNGEE come from the germline V gene. The CDR3 spans 16 residues. This sample was included in a study of a mutant IDH1 vaccine in newly diagnosed glioma. Time point: week 35, safety follow-up. Every vaccine dose comprised 300 ug of mutant IDH1 20-mer peptide plus topical imiquimod. The repertoire was sequenced with immunoSEQ multiplex PCR; TCRdb's copy has only in-frame clones and lacks some. The profile covers 45,000 or so clones, with about four fifths appearing a single time and roughly 5% taken by the ten largest.

This chain connects TRBV9 to TRBJ1-1, with TRBD1 as a possible D gene (5 bases). Sequencing used PBMCs, obtained from a glioma patient whose treatment included an IDH1 peptide vaccine. This sequence originates from a woman aged 40 to 50 with glioma. Some clones in this sample may be carry-over from other donors' samples. CDR3 DNA sequence: TGTGCCAGCAGCGTAGTGTTCGGGGGTAAGGACACTGAAGCTTTCTTT. Translation: CASSVVFGGKDTEAFF.